One and the same sample provided the 30 T cell receptor beta chains below, sequenced in a study of cytomegalovirus exposure and HLA in healthy donors. Primers: 60 Vbeta forward and 13 Jbeta reverse. Profiled with immunoSEQ multiplex PCR; TCRdb holds only in-frame clones, not every one. The sample lists approximately 61,000 clones, 75% to 85% occurring once. Sequenced sample: PBMCs. These receptors all stem from a man aged 45-60 years in good health and CMV-seropositive.

The gene calls are TRBV30 and TRBJ2-1; D is unclear. The CDR3 runs to 13 residues. Germline V gene lookup returns CDR1 GTSNPN and CDR2 SVGIG (reference sequence). Trimming removed 3 bases from V and 1 base from J, with 7 bases in between. The CDR3 spells CAWRPGSYNEQFF. The CDR3 DNA reads TGTGCCTGGAGGCCCGGGTCCTACAATGAGCAGTTCTTC.

The chain uses TRBV5-1 and TRBJ2-7, with a weak D call TRBD2 (5 bases). This CDR3 has 15 residues. Germline loops: CDR1 SGHRS, CDR2 YFSETQ. V shed 1 base and J shed 0 bases, with 11 bases lying between them. The CDR3: CASSLFAGGSYEQYF. The DNA for the CDR3 is TGCGCCAGCAGCTTGTTTGCGGGCGGCTCCTACGAGCAGTACTTC.

V usage is TRBV27 and J usage is TRBJ2-7; D not certain. Germline V gene lookup returns CDR1 MNHEY and CDR2 SMNVEV (reference sequence). The germline V and J ends were trimmed by 5 bases and 6 bases, with 11 bases remaining between them. The CDR3 is made up of 12 amino acids. As DNA, the CDR3 is TGTGCCAGCAGTCCACTTGTATCCGAGCAGTACTTC. It specifies CASSPLVSEQYF.

The V gene is TRBV4-2, the J gene TRBJ2-1; 7 nucleotides match TRBD1. Per the germline V gene, CDR1 is LGHNA and CDR2 is YNFKEQ. The CDR3 consists of 15 residues. The V gene end was trimmed by 4 bases and the J gene end by 7 bases; junction bases not matched to a gene: 10. Here the CDR3 DNA reads TGTGCCAGCAGCCGATTTTTGGACAGGACGAATGAGCAGTTCTTC. Amino acid sequence: CASSRFLDRTNEQFF.

The chain employs TRBV5-4 and TRBJ1-5; D not resolved. Germline CDR1 reads SGHNT; CDR2 reads YYREEE (reference sequence). CDR3 length equals 10 residues. V lost 3 bases, J lost 8 bases, and 3 bases lay in between. The CDR3 region is CASSSKPQHF. The CDR3 nucleotides read TGTGCCAGCAGCTCCAAGCCCCAGCATTTT. Looking up the rest from reference TRBV5-4 and TRBJ1-5 gives the full variable domain: ETGVTQSPTHLIKTRGQQVTLRCSSQSGHNTVSWYQQALGQGPQFIFQYYREEENGRGNFPPRFSGLQFPNYSSELNVNALELDDSALYLCASSSKPQHFGDGTRLSIL.

The rearrangement joins TRBV19 to TRBJ2-3, with 11 bases identical to TRBD1. The length of the CDR3 is 16 residues. Trimming took 6 bases from V and 4 from J; bases not matched to a gene: 9. Per germline, CDR1 LNHDA and CDR2 SQIVND (reference sequence). The CDR3 region is CASRTKGQGEADTQYF. CDR3 DNA sequence: TGTGCCAGTAGGACAAAGGGACAGGGGGAGGCAGATACGCAGTATTTT.

The chain has TRBV27 and TRBJ2-3, with 8 bases aligning to TRBD2. The CDR3 is made up of 15 amino acids. With 4 bases clipped from V and 2 bases from J, the junction kept 5 bases outside the gene matches. Germline CDR1 MNHEY, CDR2 SMNVEV (reference sequence). The CDR3 bases are TGTGCCAGCAGTTCAGTAGCGGGATTCACAGATACGCAGTATTTT. Protein sequence: CASSSVAGFTDTQYF.

This clone was seen a few times. The genes are TRBV5-4 and TRBJ1-6; D gene uncertain. Looked up from germline, CDR1 is SGHNT and CDR2 is YYREEE (reference sequence). The CDR3 is 12 residues long. Trimming cost V 2 bases and J 7 bases, with 4 bases left between them. CDR3 coding DNA: TGTGCCAGCAGCTTCGGGAATTCACCCCTCCACTTT. Its protein product is CASSFGNSPLHF.

This sequence joins TRBV2 and TRBJ2-1, with a weak D call TRBD2 (5 bases). CDR1 is SNHLY and CDR2 is FYNNEI in the germline V gene. The CDR3 runs to 15 residues. V lost 8 bases and J 4 bases, leaving 18 bases between the germline ends. The CDR3 sequence: CASLTLSGPYNEQFF. The CDR3 nucleotides are TGTGCCAGCCTTACCTTGAGCGGACCTTACAATGAGCAGTTCTTC.

This sequence joins TRBV7-9 and TRBJ1-2; tentative D call: TRBD1 (6 bases). Trimming left V 4 bases short and J 5 bases short, with 14 bases between. The CDR3 has 14 residues. Germline CDR1 and CDR2: SEHNR and FQNEAQ (reference sequence). The CDR3 nucleotides read TGTGCCAGCAGCTCAACAGGGTTAGGGTATGGCTACACCTTC. Amino acid sequence: CASSSTGLGYGYTF.

The J gene is TRBJ2-7, the V gene TRBV29-1; D is perhaps TRBD2 (5 bases). The V end lost 5 bases, the J end lost 2 bases, and 19 bases lay between the germline ends. This CDR3 has 15 amino acids. The germline CDR1 and CDR2 sequences are SQVTM and ANQGSEA. The CDR3 DNA reads as TGCAGCGTTAAGGGAACTAGTTTGGCCACCTACGAGCAGTACTTC. Amino acid sequence: CSVKGTSLATYEQYF.

In nucleotides, the CDR3 is TGCAGCGCGGTAAACACCGGGGAGCTGTTTTTT. Protein product: CSAVNTGELFF. V usage is TRBV29-1 and J usage is TRBJ2-2; D is undetermined. CDR3 size: 11 residues. Looked up from germline, CDR1 is SQVTM and CDR2 is ANQGSEA. V was pared by 7 bases and J by 2 bases, with 5 bases between.

This clone was counted a few times. This chain links TRBV7-3 with TRBJ1-2; 10 positions agree with TRBD1. This CDR3 comprises 16 residues. Trimming removed 3 bases from V and 4 bases from J; junction bases left unmatched: 8. CDR1 is SGHTA and CDR2 is FQGTGA in the germline V gene. In nucleotides, the CDR3 is TGTGCCAGCAGCTTGGGGGGGACAGGGGCCCCCTATGGCTACACCTTC. This translates into CASSLGGTGAPYGYTF.

The chain employs TRBV7-9 and TRBJ2-3; 8 bases map to TRBD1. With V trimmed by 5 bases and J by 0 bases, 7 bases remained unmatched. There are 16 residues in the CDR3. Germline V gene lookup returns CDR1 SEHNR and CDR2 FQNEAQ (reference sequence). The CDR3 loop is CASSPKTGVSTDTQYF. CDR3 nucleotides: TGTGCCAGCAGCCCCAAGACAGGGGTGAGCACAGATACGCAGTATTTT.

V gene TRBV6-1 combines with J gene TRBJ2-7; 15 nucleotides line up with TRBD2. The germline gives CDR1 MNHNS, CDR2 SASEGT. The CDR3 is 18 residues long. V lost 2 bases to trimming and J lost 9 bases; unmatched junction nucleotides: 14. In DNA form, the CDR3 reads TGTGCCAGCAGTGAATATGACACTTTAACGGGACTAGCGGGAGGGCAGTACTTC. Translated: CASSEYDTLTGLAGGQYF.

This rearrangement joins TRBV6-5 to TRBJ1-2; no clear D. The V gene's germline CDR1 is MNHEY and CDR2 SVGAGI. This CDR3 has 12 residues. Trimming removed 4 bases at V and 7 bases at J, with 10 bases between. CDR3 residues: CASSSYNSGYTF. Here the CDR3 DNA reads TGTGCCAGCAGTTCCTACAACAGTGGCTACACCTTC.

The chain uses TRBV7-8 and TRBJ1-5; D uncertain. Trimming left V 1 base short and J 5 bases short, with 6 bases between. The CDR3 extends over 13 amino acids. The V gene's germline CDR1 is SGHVS and CDR2 FQNEAQ. The CDR3 is CASSLGEDQPQHF. The CDR3 region has the DNA TGTGCCAGCAGCTTAGGCGAGGATCAGCCCCAGCATTTT.

The chain recombines TRBV6-5 with TRBJ2-3, with TRBD2 matching over 7 bases. Trimming removed 7 bases from V and 3 bases from J; junction bases left unmatched: 7. The CDR3 runs 14 residues. Germline V gene lookup returns CDR1 MNHEY and CDR2 SVGAGI. The CDR3 loop reads CASILRGVTDTQYF. In nucleotides, the CDR3 is TGTGCCAGCATCCTCCGGGGGGTTACAGATACGCAGTATTTT.

The chain is built from TRBV28 and TRBJ1-1, with TRBD1 identical over 11 bases. The V segment lost 4 bases and the J segment 8 bases; nucleotides outside the gene matches: 9. Germline CDR1 and CDR2: MDHEN and SYDVKM. The CDR3 loop spans 15 amino acids. CDR3: CASSSTGTGGEEAFF. The CDR3 region has the DNA TGTGCCAGCAGTTCGACCGGGACAGGGGGTGAGGAAGCTTTCTTT.

The rearrangement links TRBV27 to TRBJ1-3; TRBD1 agrees at 8 bases. This CDR3 is 15 amino acids long. Germline assignment: CDR1 MNHEY and CDR2 SMNVEV (reference sequence). V trimming: 6 bases; J trimming: 0 bases; junction bases outside the gene matches: 4. The CDR3 region has the DNA TGTGCCAGCAGCTCAGGGGGCAGCTCTGGAAACACCATATATTTT. This gives the protein CASSSGGSSGNTIYF.

The J gene is TRBJ1-2, the V gene TRBV7-9; possibly TRBD1 for D (5 bases). The germline V gene has CDR1 SEHNR and CDR2 FQNEAQ (reference sequence). CDR3 length: 13 residues. Deletions cut 5 bases from V and 8 bases from J, with 15 bases between. The CDR3 loop reads CASSTTTQGGYTF. In nucleotides, the CDR3 is TGTGCCAGCAGCACCACGACTCAGGGCGGCTACACCTTC.

The chain uses TRBV9 and TRBJ1-2; D remains unclear. Between the trimmed V and J ends, which lost 4 bases and 4 bases, there was a span of 14 bases. This CDR3 comprises 14 residues. Germline lookup yields CDR1 SGDLS and CDR2 YYNGEE. CDR3 amino acids: CASSPSGNVYGYTF. Written as DNA, the CDR3 is TGTGCCAGCAGCCCCTCGGGGAACGTCTATGGCTACACCTTC.

The J gene is TRBJ1-2, the V gene TRBV6-5; 8 nucleotides line up with TRBD1. CDR3 length: 14 amino acids. CDR1 and CDR2 from the germline V gene are MNHEY and SVGAGI. Germline trimming cut 10 bases from V and 6 bases from J; bases unmatched to any gene: 13. The CDR3 DNA reads as TGTGCCATCAGATACACGGACAGGGAGGATGGCTACACCTTC. It codes for CAIRYTDREDGYTF.

J is TRBJ2-7 and V is TRBV28, with D possibly matching TRBD2 (7 bases). Trimming took 6 bases from V and 5 from J, leaving 23 bases between them. There are 16 residues in the CDR3. The V gene's germline CDR1 is MDHEN and CDR2 SYDVKM. As DNA, the CDR3 is TGTGCCAGCAGGACGACAGACCGGACGGGGGGCCACGAGCAGTACTTC. It encodes CASRTTDRTGGHEQYF.

This rearrangement joins TRBV4-3 to TRBJ2-3; possible D gene TRBD1, 6 bases. Germline values: CDR1 LGHNA, CDR2 YSLEER. Trimming stripped 0 bases from V and 3 bases from J, with 13 bases between. This CDR3 contains 16 residues. CDR3 region: CASSQDLPGVTDTQYF. The DNA for the CDR3 is TGCGCCAGCAGCCAAGATTTGCCAGGGGTGACAGATACGCAGTATTTT.

The genes are TRBV7-8 and TRBJ2-5; 7 bases are a match to TRBD1. Per germline, CDR1 SGHVS and CDR2 FQNEAQ. This CDR3 region has 14 residues. Trimming removed 7 bases from V and 5 bases from J; junction bases left unmatched: 10. The CDR3 loop reads CASNIGDSSETQYF. Written as DNA, the CDR3 is TGTGCCAGCAATATAGGGGACAGTAGCGAGACCCAGTACTTC.

This clone has just one count. This chain joins TRBV9 and TRBJ2-5, with 7 bases aligning to TRBD2. V lost 6 bases, J lost 0 bases, and 8 bases stayed unmatched. CDR1 SGDLS and CDR2 YYNGEE come from the germline V gene. The CDR3 sequence is 15 residues long. DNA of the CDR3: TGTGCCAGCACCGCAGCGGGAAAGAACCAAGAGACCCAGTACTTC. Its translation is CASTAAGKNQETQYF.

The J gene is TRBJ2-1, the V gene TRBV19, with a tentative D call TRBD2 (6 bases). The CDR3 runs 15 residues. Per germline, CDR1 LNHDA and CDR2 SQIVND (reference sequence). V dropped 6 bases and J dropped 0 bases, with 12 bases sitting between them. CDR3 coding DNA: TGTGCCAGTAGCCCCCTCGGGGGCTCCTACAATGAGCAGTTCTTC. It specifies CASSPLGGSYNEQFF.

This clone appeared a few times. The chain combines TRBV7-9 with TRBJ2-1; D is perhaps TRBD2 (7 bases). The ends were cut back, 1 base at V and 10 bases at J, with 14 bases in the middle. Germline CDR1 is SEHNR and CDR2 is FQNEAQ (reference sequence). The CDR3 runs 14 residues. This CDR3 reads CASSLEGGAGEQFF. In nucleotides, the CDR3 is TGTGCCAGCAGCTTAGAGGGGGGAGCGGGGGAGCAGTTCTTC.

The rearrangement links TRBV28 to TRBJ2-1; 15 nucleotides line up with TRBD2. This CDR3 spans 16 amino acids. The germline gives CDR1 MDHEN, CDR2 SYDVKM. V shed 4 bases and J 9 bases; nucleotides not matched to a gene: 7. The CDR3 is CASSSRTSGRAIEQFF. The CDR3 bases are TGTGCCAGCAGTTCCCGGACTAGCGGGAGGGCAATTGAGCAGTTCTTC.